These T cell receptor beta chains were read from a single sample in a study of beta chain features in type 1 diabetes. The method was immunoSEQ multiplex PCR; TCRdb's version includes in-frame clones alone and lacks a portion of them. The table has nearly 350,000 clones, roughly 8% seen once; the top ten hold approximately 0.47%. Sequencing was carried out using central memory CD4+ T cells from blood. Receptors originate from a woman younger than 35 in good health. The CDR3 runs from the conserved cysteine through the conserved F or W. Each record gives: CDR3 protein, CDR3 DNA, clone size, J gene, V gene, D gene. A D gene is named only where the DNA matches it firmly. Clone size appears in some rows only: once, few, many, or a class for an expanded clone.

CDR3 protein: CASSSRRGRGETDRDNSYNEQFF; CDR3 DNA: TGTGCCAGCAGCTCAAGGCGGGGACGGGGGGAGACTGATCGGGACAACTCCTACAATGAGCAGTTCTTC; clone size: NA; J gene: TRBJ2-1; V gene: TRBV9; D gene: NA
CDR3 protein: CSASLTQNTEAFF; CDR3 DNA: TGCAGCGCTTCCCTCACCCAGAACACTGAAGCTTTCTTT; clone size: NA; J gene: TRBJ1-1; V gene: TRBV29-1; D gene: NA
CDR3 protein: CASSRQQGGLGDYEQYF; CDR3 DNA: TGTGCCAGCAGTCGGCAACAGGGTGGGTTGGGGGACTACGAGCAGTACTTC; clone size: NA; J gene: TRBJ2-7; V gene: TRBV25-1; D gene: NA
CDR3 protein: CASSQDVDRGNKKLFF; CDR3 DNA: TGTGCCAGCAGCCAAGATGTTGACAGGGGCAACAAAAAACTGTTTTTT; clone size: NA; J gene: TRBJ1-4; V gene: TRBV4-2; D gene: TRBD1
CDR3 protein: CASSQRRGKHYNEQFF; CDR3 DNA: TGTGCCAGCAGTCAAAGACGGGGAAAACACTACAATGAGCAGTTCTTC; clone size: NA; J gene: TRBJ2-1; V gene: TRBV28; D gene: NA
CDR3 protein: CASSLVGRNSGANVLTF; CDR3 DNA: TGTGCCAGCAGCTTGGTGGGTCGGAACTCTGGGGCCAACGTCCTGACTTTC; clone size: many; J gene: TRBJ2-6; V gene: TRBV5-6; D gene: NA
CDR3 protein: CASSSDSSKNIQYF; CDR3 DNA: TGCGCCAGCAGCTCTGACAGTTCGAAAAACATTCAGTACTTC; clone size: NA; J gene: TRBJ2-4; V gene: TRBV5-1; D gene: NA
CDR3 protein: CASSLVQGGTDTQYF; CDR3 DNA: TGTGCCAGCAGTTTAGTTCAGGGCGGTACAGATACGCAGTATTTT; clone size: NA; J gene: TRBJ2-3; V gene: TRBV6-6; D gene: NA
CDR3 protein: CASSPRDIGSSGELFF; CDR3 DNA: TGTGCCAGCAGCCCCCGGGACATCGGGTCATCCGGGGAGCTGTTTTTT; clone size: many; J gene: TRBJ2-2; V gene: TRBV11-1; D gene: NA
CDR3 protein: CASSLLGNYGYTF; CDR3 DNA: TGTGCCAGCAGTTTATTAGGGAACTATGGCTACACCTTC; clone size: NA; J gene: TRBJ1-2; V gene: TRBV28; D gene: NA
CDR3 protein: CASSAFRYNEQFF; CDR3 DNA: TGCGCCAGCAGTGCGTTTCGGTACAATGAGCAGTTCTTC; clone size: NA; J gene: TRBJ2-1; V gene: TRBV10-1; D gene: NA
CDR3 protein: CASSLGATNEQFF; CDR3 DNA: TGTGCCAGCAGTTTGGGTGCCACCAATGAGCAGTTCTTC; clone size: NA; J gene: TRBJ2-1; V gene: TRBV28; D gene: NA
CDR3 protein: CASKQGPGNTEAFF; CDR3 DNA: TGCGCCAGCAAACAGGGGCCCGGGAACACTGAAGCTTTCTTT; clone size: few; J gene: TRBJ1-1; V gene: TRBV5-1; D gene: TRBD1
CDR3 protein: CASSVQGAGGTEAFF; CDR3 DNA: TGTGCCAGCAGTGTCCAGGGGGCGGGAGGAACTGAAGCTTTCTTT; clone size: few; J gene: TRBJ1-1; V gene: TRBV9; D gene: TRBD1
CDR3 protein: CASSFDTASSYEQYF; CDR3 DNA: TGTGCCAGCAGTTTTGACACGGCGAGCTCCTACGAGCAGTACTTC; clone size: NA; J gene: TRBJ2-7; V gene: TRBV28; D gene: NA
CDR3 protein: CASSQGWDRGNTGELFF; CDR3 DNA: TGTGCCAGCAGCCAGGGCTGGGACAGGGGGAACACCGGGGAGCTGTTTTTT; clone size: many; J gene: TRBJ2-2; V gene: TRBV7-2; D gene: TRBD1
CDR3 protein: CASSLAIGQGAEKLFF; CDR3 DNA: TGCGCCAGCAGCTTGGCAATCGGACAGGGGGCTGAAAAACTGTTTTTT; clone size: NA; J gene: TRBJ1-4; V gene: TRBV5-1; D gene: TRBD1
CDR3 protein: CASSAHRQGGGNYGYTF; CDR3 DNA: TGTGCCAGCAGCGCCCACCGCCAGGGTGGGGGTAACTATGGCTACACCTTC; clone size: many; J gene: TRBJ1-2; V gene: TRBV9; D gene: NA
CDR3 protein: CASSNGPATNEKLFF; CDR3 DNA: TGTGCCAGCAGCAACGGGCCAGCAACTAATGAAAAACTGTTTTTT; clone size: many; J gene: TRBJ1-4; V gene: TRBV7-2; D gene: NA
CDR3 protein: CASSLSQMQYF; CDR3 DNA: TGTGCCAGCAGCTTAAGCCAGATGCAGTACTTC; clone size: NA; J gene: TRBJ2-5; V gene: TRBV7-8; D gene: NA
CDR3 protein: CASSSVGAYEQYF; CDR3 DNA: TGTGCCAGCAGTAGCGTCGGAGCCTACGAGCAGTACTTC; clone size: few; J gene: TRBJ2-7; V gene: TRBV6-5; D gene: NA
CDR3 protein: CASKGGYSNQPQHF; CDR3 DNA: TGTGCCAGCAAGGGGGGATATAGCAATCAGCCCCAGCATTTT; clone size: few; J gene: TRBJ1-5; V gene: TRBV28; D gene: NA
CDR3 protein: CASSQRTGKSDTQYF; CDR3 DNA: TGTGCCAGCTCCCAGAGGACAGGGAAGTCAGATACGCAGTATTTT; clone size: few; J gene: TRBJ2-3; V gene: TRBV5-4; D gene: TRBD1
CDR3 protein: CASLRQGETQYF; CDR3 DNA: TGTGCCAGCTTGAGACAGGGAGAGACCCAGTACTTC; clone size: many; J gene: TRBJ2-5; V gene: TRBV2; D gene: TRBD1
CDR3 protein: CASSPRGPSGDTQYF; CDR3 DNA: TGTGCCAGCAGCCCTCGAGGACCCAGCGGGGATACGCAGTATTTT; clone size: few; J gene: TRBJ2-3; V gene: TRBV6-5; D gene: NA
CDR3 protein: CASRTTNEKLFF; CDR3 DNA: TGTGCCAGCAGAACAACTAATGAAAAACTGTTTTTT; clone size: few; J gene: TRBJ1-4; V gene: TRBV6-5; D gene: NA
CDR3 protein: CASRFTEGIYEQYF; CDR3 DNA: TGTGCCAGCAGATTCACGGAAGGTATTTACGAGCAGTACTTC; clone size: few; J gene: TRBJ2-7; V gene: TRBV28; D gene: NA
CDR3 protein: CASSVAGEAYNEQFF; CDR3 DNA: TGTGCCAGCAGCGTAGCAGGGGAAGCTTACAATGAGCAGTTCTTC; clone size: many; J gene: TRBJ2-1; V gene: TRBV9; D gene: NA
CDR3 protein: CASSGYSWRVGETQYF; CDR3 DNA: TGTGCCAGCAGTGGGTACTCCTGGCGGGTGGGAGAGACCCAGTACTTC; clone size: many; J gene: TRBJ2-5; V gene: TRBV25-1; D gene: NA
CDR3 protein: CASSLTPGTMNTEAFF; CDR3 DNA: TGTGCCAGCAGCTTGACCCCGGGGACAATGAACACTGAAGCTTTCTTT; clone size: many; J gene: TRBJ1-1; V gene: TRBV7-2; D gene: NA
CDR3 protein: CASSLDGQAYEQYF; CDR3 DNA: TGCGCCAGCAGCTTGGACGGACAAGCCTACGAGCAGTACTTC; clone size: few; J gene: TRBJ2-7; V gene: TRBV5-1; D gene: NA
CDR3 protein: CASSPVTPGGQLNEQFF; CDR3 DNA: TGCGCCAGCAGCCCTGTAACCCCGGGGGGACAGCTCAATGAGCAGTTCTTC; clone size: NA; J gene: TRBJ2-1; V gene: TRBV4-1; D gene: NA
CDR3 protein: CASSGQVGSEQFF; CDR3 DNA: TGTGCCAGCAGCGGACAGGTTGGGAGTGAGCAGTTCTTC; clone size: few; J gene: TRBJ2-1; V gene: TRBV14; D gene: TRBD1
CDR3 protein: CASSPLQNRPRRDTQYF; CDR3 DNA: TGTGCCAGCAGCCCCCTCCAAAACAGGCCACGGCGGGATACGCAGTATTTT; clone size: NA; J gene: TRBJ2-3; V gene: TRBV13; D gene: NA
CDR3 protein: CASSETGDYGYTF; CDR3 DNA: TGTGCCAGCAGTGAAACCGGGGACTATGGCTACACCTTC; clone size: NA; J gene: TRBJ1-2; V gene: TRBV10-3; D gene: NA
CDR3 protein: CASSLANNEQFF; CDR3 DNA: TGTGCCAGTTCACTAGCGAACAATGAGCAGTTCTTC; clone size: many; J gene: TRBJ2-1; V gene: TRBV11-2; D gene: TRBD2
CDR3 protein: CSARVGEQFF; CDR3 DNA: TGCAGTGCTAGAGTAGGTGAGCAGTTCTTC; clone size: few; J gene: TRBJ2-1; V gene: TRBV20-1; D gene: NA
CDR3 protein: CASSYWDRGKGAYGYTF; CDR3 DNA: TGTGCCAGCAGTTACTGGGACAGGGGTAAAGGAGCTTATGGCTACACCTTC; clone size: few; J gene: TRBJ1-2; V gene: TRBV10-3; D gene: TRBD1
CDR3 protein: CASSLGTGELFF; CDR3 DNA: TGTGCCAGCAGTTTAGGGACCGGGGAGCTGTTTTTT; clone size: NA; J gene: TRBJ2-2; V gene: TRBV6-5; D gene: NA
CDR3 protein: CASSPRQGRGSTEAFF; CDR3 DNA: TGTGCCAGCAGCCCAAGACAGGGCCGGGGCTCAACTGAAGCTTTCTTT; clone size: NA; J gene: TRBJ1-1; V gene: TRBV13; D gene: TRBD1